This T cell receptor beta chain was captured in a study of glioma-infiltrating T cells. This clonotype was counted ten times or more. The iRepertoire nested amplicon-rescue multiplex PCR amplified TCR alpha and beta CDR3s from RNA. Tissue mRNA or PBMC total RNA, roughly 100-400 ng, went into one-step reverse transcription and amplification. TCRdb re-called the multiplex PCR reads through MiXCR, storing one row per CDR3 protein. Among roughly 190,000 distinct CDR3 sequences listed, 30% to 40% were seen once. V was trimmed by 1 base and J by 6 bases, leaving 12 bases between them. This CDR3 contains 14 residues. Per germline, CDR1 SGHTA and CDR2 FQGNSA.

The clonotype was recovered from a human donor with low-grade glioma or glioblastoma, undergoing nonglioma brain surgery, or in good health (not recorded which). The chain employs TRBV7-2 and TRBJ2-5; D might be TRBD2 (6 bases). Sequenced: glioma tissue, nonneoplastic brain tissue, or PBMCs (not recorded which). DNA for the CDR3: TGTGCCAGCAGCTTAGGTGGGACTTCGAAGACCCAGTACTTC. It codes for CASSLGGTSKTQYF.